This T cell receptor (beta chain) is from a study of cytotoxic CD8 clonotypes in ibrutinib-treated CLL. The CDR3 contains 16 residues. Trimming removed 5 bases from V and 7 bases from J, with 24 bases in between. CDR1 is LNHDA, CDR2 SQIVND, per germline (reference sequence). Regarding the study as a whole: Public clonotypes were uncommon and contracted or stayed stable on treatment. Clonality was higher at ibrutinib response and returned toward baseline at progression.

Here immunoSEQ multiplex PCR was the method, and the copy in TCRdb shows in-frame clones only, minus some. The table has approximately 170,000 clones, approximately 90% seen once. In its sample, this clone was seen many times. Its antigen is currently unknown. The chain couples TRBV19 to TRBJ2-7, with D tentatively TRBD2 (5 bases). The TCR was taken from a human donor with chronic lymphocytic leukemia. The sample was PBMCs, taken at disease progression, from a patient treated with ibrutinib. CDR3 DNA: TGTGCCAGTAGTTTCGGCCTAATAACCGGGGTGGGAGAGCAGTACTTC. As protein: CASSFGLITGVGEQYF.